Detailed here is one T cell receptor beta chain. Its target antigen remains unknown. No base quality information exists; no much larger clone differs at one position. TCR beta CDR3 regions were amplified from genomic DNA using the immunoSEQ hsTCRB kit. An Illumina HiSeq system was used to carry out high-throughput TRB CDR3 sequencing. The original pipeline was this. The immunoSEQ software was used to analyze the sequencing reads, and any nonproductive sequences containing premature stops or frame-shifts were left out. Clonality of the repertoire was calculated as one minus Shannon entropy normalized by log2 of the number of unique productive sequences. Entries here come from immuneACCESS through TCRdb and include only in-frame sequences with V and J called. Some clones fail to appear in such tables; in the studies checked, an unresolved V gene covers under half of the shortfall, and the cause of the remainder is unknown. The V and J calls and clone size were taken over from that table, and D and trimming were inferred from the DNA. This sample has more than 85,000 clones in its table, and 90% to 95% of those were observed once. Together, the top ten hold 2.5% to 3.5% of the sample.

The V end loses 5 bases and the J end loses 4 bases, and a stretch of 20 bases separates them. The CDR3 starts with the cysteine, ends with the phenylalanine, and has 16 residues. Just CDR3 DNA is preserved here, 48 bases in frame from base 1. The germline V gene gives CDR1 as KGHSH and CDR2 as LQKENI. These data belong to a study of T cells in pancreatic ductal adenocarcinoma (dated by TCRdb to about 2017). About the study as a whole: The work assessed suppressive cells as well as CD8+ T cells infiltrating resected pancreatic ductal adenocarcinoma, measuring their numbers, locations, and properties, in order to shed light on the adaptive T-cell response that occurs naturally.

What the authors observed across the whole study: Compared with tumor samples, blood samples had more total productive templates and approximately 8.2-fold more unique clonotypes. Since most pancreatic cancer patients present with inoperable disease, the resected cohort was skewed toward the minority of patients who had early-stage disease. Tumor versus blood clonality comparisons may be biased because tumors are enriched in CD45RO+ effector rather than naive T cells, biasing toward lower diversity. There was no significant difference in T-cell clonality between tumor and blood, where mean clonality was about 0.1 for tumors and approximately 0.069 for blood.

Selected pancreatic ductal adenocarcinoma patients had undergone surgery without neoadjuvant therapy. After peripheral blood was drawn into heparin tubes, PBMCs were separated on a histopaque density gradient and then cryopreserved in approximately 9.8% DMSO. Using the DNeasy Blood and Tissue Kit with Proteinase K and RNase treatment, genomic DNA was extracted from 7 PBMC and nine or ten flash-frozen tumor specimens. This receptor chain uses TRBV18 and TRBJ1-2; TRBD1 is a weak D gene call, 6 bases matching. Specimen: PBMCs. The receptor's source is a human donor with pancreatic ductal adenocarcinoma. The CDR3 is CASSASPQGSAYGYTF. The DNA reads TGTGCCAGCTCAGCGAGTCCCCAGGGGTCGGCCTATGGCTACACCTTC.